This entry concerns a single T cell receptor beta chain. Some clones are missing from TCRdb's copy, which holds only in-frame ones; the method was immunoSEQ multiplex PCR. The sample shows about 260,000 clones, more than 85% of them seen only once. This entry comes from a study of blood T cell repertoires in COVID-19. Germline CDR1 and CDR2: ENHRY and SYGVKD. V was trimmed by 6 bases and J by 4 bases, leaving 16 bases between them. The CDR3 is made up of 15 amino acids. Sequencing was done on a sample of peripheral blood. The clonotype originates from a man between 18 and 35 years old with active or convalescent COVID-19. This chain joins TRBV10-3 and TRBJ1-3; D possibly corresponds to TRBD1 (6 bases). CDR3: CAISDGQQPGNTIYF. CDR3 DNA sequence: TGTGCCATCAGCGACGGACAGCAACCGGGAAACACCATATATTTT.